The T cell receptor (beta chain) described here comes from a study of blood T cell repertoires in COVID-19. On the study more broadly: The United States, Italy and Spain supplied acute and convalescent COVID-19 samples.

As originally analysed: Counts of nucleated cells, estimated from reference gene primer amplification, were obtained. Only in-frame clones appear in the TCRdb table, and some are missing; sequencing was by immunoSEQ multiplex PCR. V, J and clone size reflect that table, while D and trimming were determined from the DNA. The table has approximately 91,000 clones, 87% seen once. The V end lost 7 bases, the J end lost 3 bases, and 9 bases lay between the germline ends. The CDR3 totals 13 residues. Germline V gene lookup returns CDR1 MNHEY and CDR2 SVGAGI. The sequenced sample consisted of peripheral blood. The chain uses TRBV6-5 and TRBJ2-2; D gene unclear. This TCR was recovered from a man aged 65 to 85 with acute or convalescent COVID-19. CDR3 nucleotide sequence: TGTGCCAGCAAGAAGATAGACACCGGGGAGCTGTTTTTT. Encoded protein: CASKKIDTGELFF.